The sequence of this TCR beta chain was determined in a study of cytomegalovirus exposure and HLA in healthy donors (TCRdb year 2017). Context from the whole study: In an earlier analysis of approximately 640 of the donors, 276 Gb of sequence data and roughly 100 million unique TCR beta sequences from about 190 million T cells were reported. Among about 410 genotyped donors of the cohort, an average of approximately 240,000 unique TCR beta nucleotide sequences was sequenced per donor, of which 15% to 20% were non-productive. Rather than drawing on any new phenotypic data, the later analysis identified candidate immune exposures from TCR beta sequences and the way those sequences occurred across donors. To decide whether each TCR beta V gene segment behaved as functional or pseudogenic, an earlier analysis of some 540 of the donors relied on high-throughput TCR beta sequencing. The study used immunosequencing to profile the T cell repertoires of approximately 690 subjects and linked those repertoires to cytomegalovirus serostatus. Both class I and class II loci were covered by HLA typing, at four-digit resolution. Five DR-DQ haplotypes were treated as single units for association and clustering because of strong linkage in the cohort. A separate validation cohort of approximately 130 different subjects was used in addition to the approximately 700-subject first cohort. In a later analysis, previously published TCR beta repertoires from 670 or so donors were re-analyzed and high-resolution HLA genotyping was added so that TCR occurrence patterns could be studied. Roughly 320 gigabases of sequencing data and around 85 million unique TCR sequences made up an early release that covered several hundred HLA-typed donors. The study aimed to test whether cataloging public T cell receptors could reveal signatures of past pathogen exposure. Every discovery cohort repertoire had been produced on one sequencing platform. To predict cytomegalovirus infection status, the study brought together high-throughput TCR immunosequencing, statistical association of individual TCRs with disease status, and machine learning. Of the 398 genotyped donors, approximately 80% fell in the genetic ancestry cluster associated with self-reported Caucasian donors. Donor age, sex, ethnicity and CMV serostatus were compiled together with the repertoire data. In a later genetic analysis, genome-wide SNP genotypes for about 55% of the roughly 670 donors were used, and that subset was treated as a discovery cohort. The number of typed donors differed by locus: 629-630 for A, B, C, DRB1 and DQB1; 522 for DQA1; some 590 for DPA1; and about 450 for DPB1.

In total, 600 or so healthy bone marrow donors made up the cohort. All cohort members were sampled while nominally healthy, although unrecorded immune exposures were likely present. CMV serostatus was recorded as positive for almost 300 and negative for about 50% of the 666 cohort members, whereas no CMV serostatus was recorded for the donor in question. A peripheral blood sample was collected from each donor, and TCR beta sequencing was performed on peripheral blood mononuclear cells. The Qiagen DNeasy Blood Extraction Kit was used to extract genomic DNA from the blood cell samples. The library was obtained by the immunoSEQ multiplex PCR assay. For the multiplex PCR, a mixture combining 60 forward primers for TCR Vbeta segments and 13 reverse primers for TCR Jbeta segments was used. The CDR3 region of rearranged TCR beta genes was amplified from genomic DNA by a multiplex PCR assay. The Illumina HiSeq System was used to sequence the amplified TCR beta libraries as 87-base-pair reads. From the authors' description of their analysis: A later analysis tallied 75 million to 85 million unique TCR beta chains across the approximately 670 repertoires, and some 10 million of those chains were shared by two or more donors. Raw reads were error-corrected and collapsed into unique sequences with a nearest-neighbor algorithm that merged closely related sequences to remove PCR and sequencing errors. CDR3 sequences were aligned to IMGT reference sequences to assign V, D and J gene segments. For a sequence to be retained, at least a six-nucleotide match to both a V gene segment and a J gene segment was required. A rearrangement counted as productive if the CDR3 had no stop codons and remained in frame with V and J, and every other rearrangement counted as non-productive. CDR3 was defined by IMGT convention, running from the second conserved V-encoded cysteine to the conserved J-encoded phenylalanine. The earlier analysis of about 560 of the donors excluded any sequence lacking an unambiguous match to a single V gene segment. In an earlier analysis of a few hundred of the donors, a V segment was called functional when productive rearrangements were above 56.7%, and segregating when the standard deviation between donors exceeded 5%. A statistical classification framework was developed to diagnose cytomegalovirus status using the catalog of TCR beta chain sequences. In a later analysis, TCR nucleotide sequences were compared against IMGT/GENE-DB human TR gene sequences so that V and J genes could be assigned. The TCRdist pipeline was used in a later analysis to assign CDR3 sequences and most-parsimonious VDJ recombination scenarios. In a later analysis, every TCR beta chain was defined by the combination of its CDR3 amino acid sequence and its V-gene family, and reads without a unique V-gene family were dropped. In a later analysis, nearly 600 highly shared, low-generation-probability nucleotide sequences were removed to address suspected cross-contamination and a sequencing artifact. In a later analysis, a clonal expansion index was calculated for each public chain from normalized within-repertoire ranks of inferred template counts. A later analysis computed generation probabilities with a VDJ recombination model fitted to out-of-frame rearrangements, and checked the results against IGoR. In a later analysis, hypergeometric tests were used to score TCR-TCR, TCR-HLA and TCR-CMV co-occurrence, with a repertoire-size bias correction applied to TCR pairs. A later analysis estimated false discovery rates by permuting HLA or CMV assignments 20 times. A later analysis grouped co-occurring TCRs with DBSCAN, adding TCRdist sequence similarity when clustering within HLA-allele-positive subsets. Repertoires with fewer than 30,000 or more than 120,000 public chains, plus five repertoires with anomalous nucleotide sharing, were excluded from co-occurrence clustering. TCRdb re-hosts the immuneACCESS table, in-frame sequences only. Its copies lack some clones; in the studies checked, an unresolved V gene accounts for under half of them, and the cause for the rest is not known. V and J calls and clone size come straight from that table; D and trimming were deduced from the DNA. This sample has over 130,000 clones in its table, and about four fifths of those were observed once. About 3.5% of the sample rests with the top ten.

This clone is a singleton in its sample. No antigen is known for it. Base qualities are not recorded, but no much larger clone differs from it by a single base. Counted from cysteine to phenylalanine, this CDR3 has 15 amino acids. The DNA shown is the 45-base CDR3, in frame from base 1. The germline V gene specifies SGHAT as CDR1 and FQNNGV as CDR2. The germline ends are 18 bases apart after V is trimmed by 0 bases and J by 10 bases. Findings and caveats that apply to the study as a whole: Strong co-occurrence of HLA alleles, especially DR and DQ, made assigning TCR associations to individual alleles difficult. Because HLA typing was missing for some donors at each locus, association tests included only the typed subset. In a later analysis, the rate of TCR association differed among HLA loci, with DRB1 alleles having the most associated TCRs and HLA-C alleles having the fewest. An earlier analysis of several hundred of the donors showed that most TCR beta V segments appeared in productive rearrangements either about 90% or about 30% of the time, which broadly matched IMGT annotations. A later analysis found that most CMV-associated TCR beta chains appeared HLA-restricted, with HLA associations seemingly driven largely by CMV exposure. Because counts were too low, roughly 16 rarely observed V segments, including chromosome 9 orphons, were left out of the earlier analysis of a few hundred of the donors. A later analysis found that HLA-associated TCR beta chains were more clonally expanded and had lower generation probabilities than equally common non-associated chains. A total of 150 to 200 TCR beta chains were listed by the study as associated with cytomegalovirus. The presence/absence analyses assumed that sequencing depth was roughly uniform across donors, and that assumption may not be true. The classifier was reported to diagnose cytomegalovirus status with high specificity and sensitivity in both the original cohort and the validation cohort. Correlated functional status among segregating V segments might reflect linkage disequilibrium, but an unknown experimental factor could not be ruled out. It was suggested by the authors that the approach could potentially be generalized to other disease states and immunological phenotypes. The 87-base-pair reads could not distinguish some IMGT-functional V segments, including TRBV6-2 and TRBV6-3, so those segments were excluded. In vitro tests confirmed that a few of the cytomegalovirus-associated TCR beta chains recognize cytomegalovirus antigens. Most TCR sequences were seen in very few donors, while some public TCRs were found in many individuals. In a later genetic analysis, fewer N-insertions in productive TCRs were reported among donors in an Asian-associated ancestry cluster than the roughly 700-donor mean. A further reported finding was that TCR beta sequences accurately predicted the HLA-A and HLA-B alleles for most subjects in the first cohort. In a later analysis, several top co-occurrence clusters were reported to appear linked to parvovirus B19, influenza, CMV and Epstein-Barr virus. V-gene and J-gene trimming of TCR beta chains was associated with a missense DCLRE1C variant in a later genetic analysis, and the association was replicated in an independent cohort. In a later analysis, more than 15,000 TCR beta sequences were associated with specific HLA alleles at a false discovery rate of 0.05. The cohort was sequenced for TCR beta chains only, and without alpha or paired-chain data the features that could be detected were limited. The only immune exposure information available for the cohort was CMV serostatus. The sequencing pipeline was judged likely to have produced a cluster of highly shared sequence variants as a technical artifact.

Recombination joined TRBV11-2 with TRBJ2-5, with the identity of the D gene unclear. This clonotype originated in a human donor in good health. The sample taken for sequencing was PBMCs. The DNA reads TGTGCCAGCAGCTTAGAGCTGACCTTAAACCCGGGCCAGTACTTC. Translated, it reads CASSLELTLNPGQYF.